Given below is one T cell receptor beta chain in context. Its target is unknown. The PCR made use of 60 Vbeta and 13 Jbeta primers. The method was immunoSEQ multiplex PCR; TCRdb's version includes in-frame clones alone and lacks a portion of them. This table holds 80,000 to 100,000 clones, roughly three quarters found once. CDR1 LGHNA and CDR2 YSLEER come from the germline V gene. The CDR3 is made up of 14 amino acids. The V segment lost 4 bases and the J segment 3 bases; nucleotides outside the gene matches: 5. The sample comes from a study of cytomegalovirus exposure and HLA in healthy donors. Findings of the study overall: The authors later found HLA-associated TCR beta chains more clonally expanded than equally common others. Later on, an analysis tied approximately 15,000 TCR beta sequences to HLA alleles at 0.05 false discovery rate. Some V segments, including TRBV6-2 and TRBV6-3, were excluded as indistinguishable.

The genes are TRBV4-3 and TRBJ2-7, with 8 positions matching TRBD1. The TCR was taken from a man in his forties in good health and CMV-seronegative. The sample was PBMCs. This CDR3 is CASSPGTGHYEQYF. The DNA of the CDR3 is TGCGCCAGCAGCCCCGGGACAGGACACTACGAGCAGTACTTC.